This T cell receptor beta chain was captured by sequencing in a study of cytomegalovirus exposure and HLA in healthy donors. The PCR ran on 60 Vbeta and 13 Jbeta primers. Clones were read by immunoSEQ multiplex PCR, and TCRdb kept only the in-frame ones, dropping some. The table has about 110,000 clones, around 75% seen once; the top ten hold roughly 2.9%. The germline V gene has CDR1 MDHEN and CDR2 SYDVKM. This CDR3 has 14 residues. Deletions cut 2 bases from V and 5 bases from J, with 12 bases between. The chain uses TRBV28 and TRBJ1-1, with D perhaps TRBD1 (5 bases). The clonotype originates from a male donor in good health and CMV-seropositive. The sequenced material came from PBMCs. The CDR3 loop is CASSLGGSKTEAFF. CDR3 nucleotide sequence: TGTGCCAGCAGTTTAGGGGGGTCTAAGACTGAAGCTTTCTTT.